The rows below give T cell receptor beta chains drawn from one sample of a study of PD-1 blockade in classical Hodgkin lymphoma. Produced via immunoSEQ multiplex PCR; TCRdb's table is partial and in-frame only. The sample consists of almost 100,000 clones, roughly 90% of them appearing once. The specimen comprised peripheral blood mononuclear cells (PBMCs), sampled at baseline. The receptors here all came from a human donor with classical Hodgkin lymphoma. Each CDR3 is given with its conserved first and last residue. A D gene is named only where the DNA matches it firmly. Part of the rows lack a size; the others show once, few, many or a class for expanded clones.

CDR3aa	v_gene	j_gene	d_gene	abundance
CASTPGGDRNEKLFF	TRBV5-5	TRBJ1-4	-	-
CASSVQGADTEAFF	TRBV7-8	TRBJ1-1	TRBD1	-
CASSLGVGSTIYF	TRBV7-2	TRBJ1-3	-	-
CASSSDSRLENTIYF	TRBV5-1	TRBJ1-3	-	-
CASSERRDSGNTIYF	TRBV2	TRBJ1-3	-	-
CASSYLSRDVGYTF	TRBV6-5	TRBJ1-2	-	-
CASNRGGGVGYTF	TRBV11-2	TRBJ1-2	TRBD1	once
CASSSSLANTGELFF	TRBV6-5	TRBJ2-2	-	once
CASSYSLAGYYEQYF	TRBV6-5	TRBJ2-7	TRBD2	-
CTSSQVFLRGRANYEQYF	TRBV1	TRBJ2-7	-	-